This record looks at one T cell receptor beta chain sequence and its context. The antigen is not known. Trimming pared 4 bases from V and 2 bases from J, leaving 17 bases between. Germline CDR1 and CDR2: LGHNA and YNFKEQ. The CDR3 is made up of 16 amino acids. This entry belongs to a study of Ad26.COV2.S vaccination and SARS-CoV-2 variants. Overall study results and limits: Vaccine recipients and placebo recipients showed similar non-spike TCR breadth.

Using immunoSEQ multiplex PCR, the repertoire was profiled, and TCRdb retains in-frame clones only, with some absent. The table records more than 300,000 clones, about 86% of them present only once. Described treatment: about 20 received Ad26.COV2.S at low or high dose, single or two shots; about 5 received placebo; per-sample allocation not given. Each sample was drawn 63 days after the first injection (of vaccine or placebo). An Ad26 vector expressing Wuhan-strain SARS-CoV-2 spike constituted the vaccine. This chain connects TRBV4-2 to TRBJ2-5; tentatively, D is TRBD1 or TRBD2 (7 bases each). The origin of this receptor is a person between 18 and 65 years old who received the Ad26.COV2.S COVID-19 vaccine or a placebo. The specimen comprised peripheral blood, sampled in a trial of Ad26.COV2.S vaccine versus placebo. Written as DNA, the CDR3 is TGTGCCAGCAGCCCAGGGGGAGCGGGGTCTCAAGAGACCCAGTACTTC. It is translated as CASSPGGAGSQETQYF.